A single sample is the source of the 2 T cell receptor beta chains below, sequenced in a study of beta chain features in type 1 diabetes. Every isolated RNA sample was fully reverse transcribed, so sequencing captured expressed TCRB transcripts. Profiled with immunoSEQ multiplex PCR; TCRdb holds only in-frame clones, not every one. The sample carries 150,000 to 160,000 clones, roughly 11% recorded once. The sequencing sample was made of central memory CD4+ T cells from blood. The source of these receptors is a man aged 18 to 30 in good health.

This clone was observed a handful of times. The chain employs TRBV7-2 and TRBJ2-3; the match to TRBD2 covers 9 bases. This CDR3 contains 18 residues. V dropped 5 bases and J dropped 1; count of bases not matched to a gene: 13. CDR1 and CDR2 from the germline V gene are SGHTA and FQGNSA. Written as DNA, the CDR3 is TGTGCCAGCAGCAAAGGGCCTAGCGGGGCGTGGGGCACAGATACGCAGTATTTT. Its translation: CASSKGPSGAWGTDTQYF.

The V gene is TRBV11-2, the J gene TRBJ1-1; weak D call: TRBD1 (6 bases). The length of the CDR3 is 13 residues. V was pared by 3 bases and J by 4 bases, with 9 bases between. CDR1 is SGHAT, CDR2 FQNNGV, per germline. The CDR3 here is CASSFQGFTEAFF. CDR3 in DNA: TGTGCCAGCAGCTTCCAGGGGTTCACTGAAGCTTTCTTT.